This TCR beta chain is drawn from a study of shared clonotypes between healthy human individuals. Points from the study as a whole: In a handful of donors, about 5% of naive CD4 clonotypes appeared in common.

Note on this clone: Its target is unknown.

This CDR3 is built from 17 residues. Trimming stripped 5 bases from V and 9 bases from J, with 26 bases between. Germline V lookup: CDR1 SEHNR, CDR2 FQNEAQ (reference sequence). Every subset's genomic DNA went evenly onto several immunoSEQ plates. Profiling relied on immunoSEQ multiplex PCR, and the TCRdb table lists in-frame clones only, not all of them. The sample consists of millions of clones, roughly nine tenths of them appearing once. This sequence originates from a man younger than 35 in good health. The J gene is TRBJ2-1, the V gene TRBV7-9; D possibly uses TRBD1 or TRBD2 (6 bases each). The sample was naive CD4+ T cells sorted from blood. Subset of the sample: CD45RA+ positively selected. CDR3 nucleotide sequence: TGTGCCAGCAGCGATACCCGGAAACTCGGGGGCAAGTCTGAGCAGTTCTTC. It yields the protein CASSDTRKLGGKSEQFF.